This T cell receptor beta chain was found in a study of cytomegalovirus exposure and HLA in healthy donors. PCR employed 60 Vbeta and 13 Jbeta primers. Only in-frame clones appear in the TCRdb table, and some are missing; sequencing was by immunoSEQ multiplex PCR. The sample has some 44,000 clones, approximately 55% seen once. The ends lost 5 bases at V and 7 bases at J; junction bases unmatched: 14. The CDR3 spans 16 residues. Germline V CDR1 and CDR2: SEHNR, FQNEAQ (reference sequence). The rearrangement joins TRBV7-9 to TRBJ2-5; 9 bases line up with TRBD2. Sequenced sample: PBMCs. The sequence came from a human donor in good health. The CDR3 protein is CASSASLTSGKGTQYF. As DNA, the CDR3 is TGTGCCAGCAGCGCTAGCCTGACTAGCGGAAAAGGGACCCAGTACTTC.